Described below is a single TCR beta chain sequence and its context. These data come from a study of OX40 agonist ivuxolimab in advanced cancers. Trimming stripped 6 bases from V and 7 bases from J, with 18 bases between. The length of the CDR3 is 14 residues. CDR1 and CDR2 from the germline V gene are ENHRY and SYGVKD. The repertoire was sequenced with immunoSEQ multiplex PCR; TCRdb's copy has only in-frame clones and lacks some. The table has roughly 90,000 clones, roughly 93% seen once. The specimen was CD4+ or CD8+ T cells sorted from blood, collected in a trial of the OX40 agonist ivuxolimab. J is TRBJ1-1 and V is TRBV10-3; possibly TRBD1 for D (5 bases). This TCR was recovered from an adult with an advanced solid tumor such as melanoma, head and neck, liver or kidney cancer. The CDR3 sequence is CAISDGGLTNEAFF. CDR3 coding DNA: TGTGCCATCAGCGACGGGGGACTAACCAATGAAGCTTTCTTT.